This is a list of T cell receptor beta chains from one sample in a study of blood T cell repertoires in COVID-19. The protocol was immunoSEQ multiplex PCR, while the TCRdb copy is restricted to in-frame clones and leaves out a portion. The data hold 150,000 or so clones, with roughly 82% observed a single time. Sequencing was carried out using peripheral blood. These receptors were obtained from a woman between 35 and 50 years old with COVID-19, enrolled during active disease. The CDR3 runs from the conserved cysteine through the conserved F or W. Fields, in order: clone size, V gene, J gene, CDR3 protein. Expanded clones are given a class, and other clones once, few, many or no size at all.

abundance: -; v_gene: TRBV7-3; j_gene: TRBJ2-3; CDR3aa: CASSSWSGGALDTQYF
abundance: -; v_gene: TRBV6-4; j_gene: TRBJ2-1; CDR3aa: CASSDSDNPKRNEQFF
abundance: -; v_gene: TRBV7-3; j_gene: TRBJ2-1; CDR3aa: CASSVSGGWYNEQFF
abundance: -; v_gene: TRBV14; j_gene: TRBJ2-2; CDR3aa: CAIERQGHNTGELFF
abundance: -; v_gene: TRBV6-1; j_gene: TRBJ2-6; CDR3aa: CASSEFGRAQMAGANVLTF
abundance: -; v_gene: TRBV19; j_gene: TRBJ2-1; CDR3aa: CASSIDKGQYNEQFF
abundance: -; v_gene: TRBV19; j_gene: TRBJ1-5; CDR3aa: CASSPWDRGWNQPQHF
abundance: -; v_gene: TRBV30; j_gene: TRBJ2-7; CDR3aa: CAWTSGRRLQQYF
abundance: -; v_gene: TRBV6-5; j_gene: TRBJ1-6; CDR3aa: CASRADRFQALHF
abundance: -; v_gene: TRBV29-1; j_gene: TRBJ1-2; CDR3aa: CSVIDRVYGYTF
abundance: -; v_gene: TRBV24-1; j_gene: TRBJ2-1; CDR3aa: CATSDSSERLNEQFF
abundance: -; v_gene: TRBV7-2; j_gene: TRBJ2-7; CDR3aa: CASSLAAAGSYEQYF
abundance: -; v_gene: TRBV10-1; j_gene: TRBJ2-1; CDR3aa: CASSDTGPAYNEQFF
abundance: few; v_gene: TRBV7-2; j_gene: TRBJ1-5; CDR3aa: CASSSRTAGYNQPQHF
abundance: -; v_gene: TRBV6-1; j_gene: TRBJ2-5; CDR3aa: CASSEAPWDRGPVQETQYF
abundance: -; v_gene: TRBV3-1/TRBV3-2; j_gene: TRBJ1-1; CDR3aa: CASSLNPGQGEAFF
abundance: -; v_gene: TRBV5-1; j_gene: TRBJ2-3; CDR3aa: CASSLFGSYSTDTQYF
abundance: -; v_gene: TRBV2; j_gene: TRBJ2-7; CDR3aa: CASSFSYEQYF
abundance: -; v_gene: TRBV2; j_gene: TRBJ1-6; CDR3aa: CASVGQGLRSPLHF
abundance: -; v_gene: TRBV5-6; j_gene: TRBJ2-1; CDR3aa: CASSLFGTRAYNEQFF
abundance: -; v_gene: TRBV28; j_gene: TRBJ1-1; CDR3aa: CASSFTTEAFF
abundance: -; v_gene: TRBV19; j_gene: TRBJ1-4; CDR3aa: CASSMTVPYEKLFF
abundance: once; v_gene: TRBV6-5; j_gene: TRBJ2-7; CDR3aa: CASSTRTSLKLEQYF
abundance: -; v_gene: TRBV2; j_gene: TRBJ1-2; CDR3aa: CASSVRGAYGYTF
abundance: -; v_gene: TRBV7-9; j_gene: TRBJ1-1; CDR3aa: CASSLEGSEAFF
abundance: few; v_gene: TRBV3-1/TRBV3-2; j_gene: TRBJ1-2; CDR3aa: CASSRAGTIYGYTF
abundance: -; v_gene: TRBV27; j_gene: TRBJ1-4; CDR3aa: CASSPRQAPNEKLFF
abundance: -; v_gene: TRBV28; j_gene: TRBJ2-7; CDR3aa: CASSSTPRGGQYF